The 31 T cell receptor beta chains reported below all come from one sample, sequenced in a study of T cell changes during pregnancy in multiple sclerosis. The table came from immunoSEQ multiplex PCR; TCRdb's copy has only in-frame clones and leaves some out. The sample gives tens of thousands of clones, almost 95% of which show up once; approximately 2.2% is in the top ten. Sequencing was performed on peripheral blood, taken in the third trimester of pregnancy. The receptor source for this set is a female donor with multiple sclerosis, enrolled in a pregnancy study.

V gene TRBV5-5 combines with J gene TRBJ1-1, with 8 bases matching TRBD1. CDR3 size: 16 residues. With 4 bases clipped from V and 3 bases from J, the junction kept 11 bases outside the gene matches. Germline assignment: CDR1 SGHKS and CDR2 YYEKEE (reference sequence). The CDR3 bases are TGTGCCAGCAGCCTAAACATGGACAGGGTTTACACTGAAGCTTTCTTT. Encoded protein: CASSLNMDRVYTEAFF.

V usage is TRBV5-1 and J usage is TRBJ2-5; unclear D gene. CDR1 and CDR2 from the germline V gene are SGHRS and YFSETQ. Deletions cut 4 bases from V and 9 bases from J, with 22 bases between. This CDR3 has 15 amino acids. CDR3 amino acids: CASSPHGSPEEPQYF. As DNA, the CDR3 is TGCGCCAGCAGCCCGCACGGGTCGCCGGAAGAACCCCAGTACTTC.

CDR3 region: CASSFGTGSVGNTIYF. The DNA for the CDR3 is TGTGCCAGCAGCTTTGGGACAGGGTCTGTAGGAAACACCATATATTTT. The V call is TRBV11-1, the J call TRBJ1-3, with TRBD1 matching 9 bases. The V gene end was trimmed by 3 bases and the J gene end by 4 bases; junction bases not matched to a gene: 7. Looked up from germline, CDR1 is SGHAT and CDR2 is FQDESV (reference sequence). CDR3 length equals 16 residues. Combining the CDR3 with reference TRBV11-1 and TRBJ1-3 gives the whole variable domain EAEVAQSPRYKITEKSQAVAFWCDPISGHATLYWYRQILGQGPELLVQFQDESVVDDSQLPKDRFSAERLKGVDSTLKIQPAELGDSAMYLCASSFGTGSVGNTIYFGEGSWLTVV.

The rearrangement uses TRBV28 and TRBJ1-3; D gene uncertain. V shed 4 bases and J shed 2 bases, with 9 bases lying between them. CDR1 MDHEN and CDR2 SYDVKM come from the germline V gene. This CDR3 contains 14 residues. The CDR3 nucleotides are TGTGCCAGCAGTTGGACGGAGGCTGGAAACACCATATATTTT. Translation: CASSWTEAGNTIYF.

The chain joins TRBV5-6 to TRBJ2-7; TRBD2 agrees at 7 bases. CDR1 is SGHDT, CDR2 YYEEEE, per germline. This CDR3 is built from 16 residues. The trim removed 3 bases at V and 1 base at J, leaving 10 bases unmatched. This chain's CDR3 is CASSSRLVGGSYEQYF. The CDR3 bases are TGTGCCAGCAGCTCCAGACTAGTGGGAGGGTCCTACGAGCAGTACTTC.

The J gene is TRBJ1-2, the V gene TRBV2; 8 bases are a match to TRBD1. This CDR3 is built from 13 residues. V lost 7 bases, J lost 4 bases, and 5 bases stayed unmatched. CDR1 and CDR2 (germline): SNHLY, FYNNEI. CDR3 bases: TGTGCCAGCACAGGGGGCGAGGTCTATGGCTACACCTTC. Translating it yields CASTGGEVYGYTF. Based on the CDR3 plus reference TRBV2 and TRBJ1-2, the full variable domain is EPEVTQTPSHQVTQMGQEVILRCVPISNHLYFYWYRQILGQKVEFLVSFYNNEISEKSEIFDDQFSVERPDGSNFTLKIRSTKLEDSAMYFCASTGGEVYGYTFGSGTRLTVV.

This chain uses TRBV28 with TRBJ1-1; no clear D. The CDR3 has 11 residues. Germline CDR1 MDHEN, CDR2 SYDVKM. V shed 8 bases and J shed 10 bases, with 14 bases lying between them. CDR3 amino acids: CASGLIRGAFF. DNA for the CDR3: TGTGCCAGCGGACTTATACGGGGAGCTTTCTTT.

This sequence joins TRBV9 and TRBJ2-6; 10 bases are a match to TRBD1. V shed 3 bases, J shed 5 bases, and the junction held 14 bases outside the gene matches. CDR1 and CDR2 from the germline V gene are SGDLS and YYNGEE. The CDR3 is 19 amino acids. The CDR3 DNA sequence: TGTGCCAGCAGCGGAATCTCCGGGACAGGGGCCTTAAGGGCCAACGTCCTGACTTTC. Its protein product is CASSGISGTGALRANVLTF.

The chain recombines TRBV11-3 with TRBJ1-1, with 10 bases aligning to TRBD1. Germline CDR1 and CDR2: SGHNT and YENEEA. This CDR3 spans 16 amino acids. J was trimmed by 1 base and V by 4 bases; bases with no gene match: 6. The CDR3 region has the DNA TGTGCCAGCAGCTCCCGGGACAGGGGTCCGAACACTGAAGCTTTCTTT. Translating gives CASSSRDRGPNTEAFF.

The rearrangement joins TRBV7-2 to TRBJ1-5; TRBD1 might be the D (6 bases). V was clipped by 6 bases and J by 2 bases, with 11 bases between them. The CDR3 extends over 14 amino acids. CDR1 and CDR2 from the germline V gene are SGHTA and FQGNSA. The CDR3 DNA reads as TGTGCCAGCAGGGGCGGGGGGCGCAATCAGCCCCAGCATTTT. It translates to CASRGGGRNQPQHF.

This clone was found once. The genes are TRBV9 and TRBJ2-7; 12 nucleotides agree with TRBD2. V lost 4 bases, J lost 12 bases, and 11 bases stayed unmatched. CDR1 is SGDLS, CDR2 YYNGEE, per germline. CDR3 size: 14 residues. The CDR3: CASSRTSGVAKLYF. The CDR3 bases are TGTGCCAGCAGCCGGACTAGCGGGGTCGCCAAGCTGTACTTC. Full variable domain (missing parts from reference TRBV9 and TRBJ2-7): DSGVTQTPKHLITATGQRVTLRCSPRSGDLSVYWYQQSLDQGLQFLIQYYNGEERAKGNILERFSAQQFPDLHSELNLSSLELGDSALYFCASSRTSGVAKLYFGPGTRLTVT.

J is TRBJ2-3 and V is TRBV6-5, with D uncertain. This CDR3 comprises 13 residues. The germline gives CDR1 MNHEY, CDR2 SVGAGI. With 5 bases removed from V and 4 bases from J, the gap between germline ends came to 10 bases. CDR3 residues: CASSGLSSDTQYF. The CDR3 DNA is TGTGCCAGCAGTGGGCTGAGTTCAGATACGCAGTATTTT.

The CDR3 reads CAGKQGPNQPQHF. The CDR3 nucleotides are TGTGCCGGCAAACAGGGCCCCAATCAGCCCCAGCATTTT. The V gene is TRBV6-6, the J gene TRBJ1-5; possibly TRBD1 for D (6 bases). This CDR3 comprises 13 residues. The germline gives CDR1 MNHNY, CDR2 SVGAGI (reference sequence). Trimming took 11 bases from V and 3 from J, leaving 14 bases between them.

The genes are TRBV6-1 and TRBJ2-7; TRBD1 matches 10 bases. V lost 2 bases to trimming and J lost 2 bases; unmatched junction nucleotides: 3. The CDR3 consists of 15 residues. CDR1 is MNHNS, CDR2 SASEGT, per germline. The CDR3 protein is CASSEWDRGTYEQYF. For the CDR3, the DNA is TGTGCCAGCAGTGAATGGGACAGGGGAACCTACGAGCAGTACTTC.

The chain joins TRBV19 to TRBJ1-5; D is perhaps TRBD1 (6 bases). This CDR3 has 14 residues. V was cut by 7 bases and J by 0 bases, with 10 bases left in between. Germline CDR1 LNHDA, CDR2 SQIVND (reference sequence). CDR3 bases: TGTGCCAGTACAGCAGGGGATAGCAATCAGCCCCAGCATTTT. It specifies CASTAGDSNQPQHF.

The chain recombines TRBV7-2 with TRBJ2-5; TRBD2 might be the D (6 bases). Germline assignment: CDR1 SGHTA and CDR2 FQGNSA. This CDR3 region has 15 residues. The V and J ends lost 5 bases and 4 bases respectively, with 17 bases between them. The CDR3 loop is CASSANEGRGETQYF. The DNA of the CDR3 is TGTGCCAGCAGCGCTAACGAGGGGCGGGGAGAGACCCAGTACTTC.

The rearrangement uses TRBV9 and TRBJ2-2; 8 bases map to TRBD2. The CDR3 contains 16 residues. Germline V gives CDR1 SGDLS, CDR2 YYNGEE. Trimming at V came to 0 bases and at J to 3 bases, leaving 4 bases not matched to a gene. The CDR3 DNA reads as TGTGCCAGCAGCGTAGCCAGCGGGAGTGACACCGGGGAGCTGTTTTTT. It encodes CASSVASGSDTGELFF. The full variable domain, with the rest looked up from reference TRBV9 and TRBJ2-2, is DSGVTQTPKHLITATGQRVTLRCSPRSGDLSVYWYQQSLDQGLQFLIQYYNGEERAKGNILERFSAQQFPDLHSELNLSSLELGDSALYFCASSVASGSDTGELFFGEGSRLTVL.

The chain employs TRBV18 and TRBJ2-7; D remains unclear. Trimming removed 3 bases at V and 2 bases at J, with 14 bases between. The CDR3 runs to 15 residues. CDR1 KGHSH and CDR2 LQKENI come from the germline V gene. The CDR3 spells CASSPDSWSPYEQYF. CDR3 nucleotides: TGTGCCAGCTCACCCGATTCCTGGAGTCCCTACGAGCAGTACTTC. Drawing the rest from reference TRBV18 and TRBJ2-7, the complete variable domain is NAGVMQNPRHLVRRRGQEARLRCSPMKGHSHVYWYRQLPEEGLKFMVYLQKENIIDESGMPKERFSAEFPKEGPSILRIQQVVRGDSAAYFCASSPDSWSPYEQYFGPGTRLTVT.

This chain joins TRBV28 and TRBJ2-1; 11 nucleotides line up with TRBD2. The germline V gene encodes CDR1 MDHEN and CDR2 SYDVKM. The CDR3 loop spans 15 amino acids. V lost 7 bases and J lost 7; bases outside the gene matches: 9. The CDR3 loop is CASIFAASGRNEQFF. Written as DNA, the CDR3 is TGTGCCAGCATCTTTGCGGCTAGCGGGAGGAATGAGCAGTTCTTC. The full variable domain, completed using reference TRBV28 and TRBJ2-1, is DVKVTQSSRYLVKRTGEKVFLECVQDMDHENMFWYRQDPGLGLRLIYFSYDVKMKEKGDIPEGYSVSREKKERFSLILESASTNQTSMYLCASIFAASGRNEQFFGPGTRLTVL.

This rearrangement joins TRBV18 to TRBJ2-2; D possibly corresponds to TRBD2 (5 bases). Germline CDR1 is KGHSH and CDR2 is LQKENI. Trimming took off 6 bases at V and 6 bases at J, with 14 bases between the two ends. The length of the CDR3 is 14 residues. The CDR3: CASSPYEGAGELFF. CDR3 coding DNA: TGTGCCAGCTCCCCTTACGAGGGCGCCGGGGAGCTGTTTTTT.

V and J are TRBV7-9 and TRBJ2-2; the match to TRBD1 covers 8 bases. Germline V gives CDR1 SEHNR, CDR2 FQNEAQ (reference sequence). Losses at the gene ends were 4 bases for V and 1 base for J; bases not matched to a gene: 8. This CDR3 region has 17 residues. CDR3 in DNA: TGTGCCAGCAGCTCGAACGCCGGGACAGGGAACACCGGGGAGCTGTTTTTT. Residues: CASSSNAGTGNTGELFF.

The CDR3 here is CASSLDSGLRNEQFF. CDR3 nucleotide sequence: TGTGCCAGCAGCCTAGATTCGGGACTCCGGAATGAGCAGTTCTTC. The J gene is TRBJ2-1, the V gene TRBV7-2, with TRBD2 as a possible D gene (6 bases). CDR1 SGHTA and CDR2 FQGNSA come from the germline V gene. CDR3 length: 15 residues. V lost 5 bases and J lost 7, with 18 bases in between.

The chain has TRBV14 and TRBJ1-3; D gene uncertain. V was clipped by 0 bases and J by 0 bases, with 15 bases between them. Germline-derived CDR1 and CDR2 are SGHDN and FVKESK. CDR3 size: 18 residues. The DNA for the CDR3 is TGTGCCAGCAGCCAAGATATGAGCGGGTTTTACTCTGGAAACACCATATATTTT. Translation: CASSQDMSGFYSGNTIYF.

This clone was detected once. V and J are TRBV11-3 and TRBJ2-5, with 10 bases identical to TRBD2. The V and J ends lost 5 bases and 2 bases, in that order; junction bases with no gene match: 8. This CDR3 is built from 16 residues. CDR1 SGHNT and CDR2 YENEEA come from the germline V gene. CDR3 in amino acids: CASSPRLAGIQETQYF. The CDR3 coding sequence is TGTGCCAGCAGCCCCCGACTAGCGGGCATTCAAGAGACCCAGTACTTC.

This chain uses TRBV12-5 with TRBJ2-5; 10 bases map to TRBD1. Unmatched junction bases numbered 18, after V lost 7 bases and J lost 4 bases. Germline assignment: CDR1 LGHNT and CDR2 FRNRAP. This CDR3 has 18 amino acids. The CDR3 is CASADSTLPGQGRETQYF. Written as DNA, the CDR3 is TGTGCTAGTGCCGATTCCACCTTACCGGGACAGGGGAGAGAGACCCAGTACTTC.

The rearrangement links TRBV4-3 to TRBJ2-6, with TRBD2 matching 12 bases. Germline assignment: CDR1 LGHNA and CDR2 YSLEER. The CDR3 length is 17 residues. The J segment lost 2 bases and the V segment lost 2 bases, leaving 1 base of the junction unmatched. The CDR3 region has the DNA TGCGCCAGCAGCCAACTAGCGGGAGGGACTGGGGCCAACGTCCTGACTTTC. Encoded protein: CASSQLAGGTGANVLTF.

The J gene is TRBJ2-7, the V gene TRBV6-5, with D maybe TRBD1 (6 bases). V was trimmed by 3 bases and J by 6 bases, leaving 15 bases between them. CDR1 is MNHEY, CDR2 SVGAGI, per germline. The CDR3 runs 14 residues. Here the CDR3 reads CASSYFQGMREQYF. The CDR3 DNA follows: TGTGCCAGCAGTTATTTCCAGGGGATGCGCGAGCAGTACTTC.

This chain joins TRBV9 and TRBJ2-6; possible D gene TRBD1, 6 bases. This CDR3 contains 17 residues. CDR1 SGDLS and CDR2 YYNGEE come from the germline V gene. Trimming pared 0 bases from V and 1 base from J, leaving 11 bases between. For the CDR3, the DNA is TGTGCCAGCAGCGTAGGAGGGGGAAATTCTGGGGCCAACGTCCTGACTTTC. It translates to CASSVGGGNSGANVLTF.

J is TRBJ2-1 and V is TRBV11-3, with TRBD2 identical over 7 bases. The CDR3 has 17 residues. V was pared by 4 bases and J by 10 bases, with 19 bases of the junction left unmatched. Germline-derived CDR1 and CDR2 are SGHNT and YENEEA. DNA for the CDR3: TGTGCCAGCAGCTCCTACCGGACTCGCGGGAGTTCGGAAGAGCAGTTCTTC. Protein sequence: CASSSYRTRGSSEEQFF.

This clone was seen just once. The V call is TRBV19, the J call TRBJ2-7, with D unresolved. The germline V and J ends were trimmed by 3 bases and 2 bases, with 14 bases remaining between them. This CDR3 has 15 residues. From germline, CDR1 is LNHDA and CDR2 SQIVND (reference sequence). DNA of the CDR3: TGTGCCAGTAGTATCTCCCACCGCGCCACCTACGAGCAGTACTTC. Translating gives CASSISHRATYEQYF. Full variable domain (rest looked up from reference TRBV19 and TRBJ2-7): DGGITQSPKYLFRKEGQNVTLSCEQNLNHDAMYWYRQDPGQGLRLIYYSQIVNDFQKGDIAEGYSVSREKKESFPLTVTSAQKNPTAFYLCASSISHRATYEQYFGPGTRLTVT.

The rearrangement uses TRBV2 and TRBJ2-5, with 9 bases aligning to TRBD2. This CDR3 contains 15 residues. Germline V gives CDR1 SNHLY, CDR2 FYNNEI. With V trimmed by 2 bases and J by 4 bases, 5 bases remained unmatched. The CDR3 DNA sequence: TGTGCCAGCAGTGAAACTAGCGGGTTTGGAGAGACCCAGTACTTC. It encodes CASSETSGFGETQYF.